The TCR beta chain under discussion was sequenced for a study of T-cell memory formation after mild COVID-19 (dated by TCRdb to the early 2020s). In terms of the full investigation: TCR sequence clusters from the two donors were found to be largely donor specific. In two donors, T-cell clones that expanded and contracted after mild COVID-19 were followed by sequencing TCRalpha and TCRbeta repertoires longitudinally. Two young, previously healthy adult volunteers made up the cohort, one male and one female.

TCRdb names Illumina NovaSeq 6000 as the instrument used. TCRalpha and TCRbeta cDNA libraries were built by 5'RACE with constant-segment primers, adding sample barcodes and unique molecular identifiers. RNA was extracted from every sample with Trizol reagent. Library amplification was performed in two PCR steps, and a second sample barcode and Illumina TruSeq adapters were introduced in the second step. Sequencing of libraries was performed on an Illumina NovaSeq with 2 x 150 bp paired-end reads. For the original study's pipeline: The reads were demultiplexed and collapsed into UMI-guided consensus sequences using migec v1.2.7. Using mixcr v2.1.11, UMI consensuses were aligned to TRA and TRB V and J templates and then assembled into clonotypes. A clonotype was counted as expanded or contracted only if both edgeR and NoisET called the change significant, with noise models trained on biological replicates. For edgeR calls, the thresholds were a false discovery rate-adjusted p below 0.01 and a log2 fold-change of 1. As an exploratory analysis of dynamics, max-normalized trajectories of the 1000 most abundant clonotypes were examined with PCA combined with hierarchical clustering. Separately sequenced CD4+ and CD8+ repertoires were used to assign the CD4 or CD8 phenotype of responding clones. The public reads were reprocessed in TCRdb via fastp at Q25 and MiXCR, keeping in-frame beta chains. Entries are consolidated by CDR3 protein sequence, retaining the most common genes and DNA. The V and J calls reflect TCRdb's pipeline rather than the authors' work. The sample profile shows 100,000 to 120,000 distinct CDR3 sequences; roughly a sixth of them were found once. Roughly 5.5% of the sample is taken by the ten largest.

There are 11 amino acids in the CDR3, from cysteine to phenylalanine inclusive. The only DNA kept is the CDR3, 33 bases in frame from the first base. V is clipped by 4 bases and J by 4 bases, and the sequence between their germline boundaries is 5 bases long. CDR1 and CDR2 are read off the germline V gene as SGHDT and YYEEEE. Many counts were recorded for this clonotype. It lacks a known antigen. No base quality values were provided; no much bigger clone lies one nucleotide off. Ficoll-Paque density gradient centrifugation was the method used to isolate PBMCs. The investigation overall reported the following: Only a couple of mild cases were covered by the study, and larger cohorts that include severe cases with pre-infection samples were considered necessary. Clones contracting from day 15 to 85 had balanced CD4/CD8 phenotypes, while a second wave expanding from day 15 to 37 was biased towards CD4+. Contracting CD4+ clones were found mainly in CM and EM memory subsets, while CD8+ clones were enriched in EMRA. The second-wave clones that peaked on day 37 were not confirmed to be SARS-CoV-2 specific. The detection of some responding clones in pre-infection memory suggests that pre-existing cross-reactive memory T cells joined the SARS-CoV-2 response.

The specimen was PBMCs or a T cell subset sorted from them (not recorded which). The rearranged chain carries TRBV5-6 and TRBJ2-5; the D gene is unclear. The source is a man aged 18 to 35 who had mild COVID-19 (a few samples of this study predate the infection). The sample titles of this study are shuffled in the database, so cell type and time point are left out; the donor was told from shared clones. The DNA sequence is as follows: TGTGCCAGCAGCCTAAGAGAGACCCAGTACTTC. Its protein reads: CASSLRETQYF.